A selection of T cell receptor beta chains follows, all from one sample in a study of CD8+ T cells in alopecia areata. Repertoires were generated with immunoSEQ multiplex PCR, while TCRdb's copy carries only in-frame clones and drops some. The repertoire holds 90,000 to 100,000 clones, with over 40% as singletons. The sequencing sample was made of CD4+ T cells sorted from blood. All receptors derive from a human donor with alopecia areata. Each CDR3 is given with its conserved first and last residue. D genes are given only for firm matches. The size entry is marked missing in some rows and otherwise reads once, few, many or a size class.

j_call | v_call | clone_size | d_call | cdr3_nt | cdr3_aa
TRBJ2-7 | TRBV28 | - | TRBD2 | TGTGCCAGCAGTTCCCCACATCAAGCGGGACTCTCCGAGCAGTACTTC | CASSSPHQAGLSEQYF
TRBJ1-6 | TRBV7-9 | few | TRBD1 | TGTGCCAGCAGCTTAGGGACAGGTTCCTATTCACCCCTCCACTTT | CASSLGTGSYSPLHF
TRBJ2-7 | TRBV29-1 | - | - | TGCAGCGTCGATAGCCAGGAGTTAACTGGGCAGTACTTC | CSVDSQELTGQYF
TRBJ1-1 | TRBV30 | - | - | TGTGCCTGGGGGACGGAGAACACTGAAGCTTTCTTT | CAWGTENTEAFF
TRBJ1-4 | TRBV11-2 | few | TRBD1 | TGTGCCAGCAGCTTTGGGACAGGGAATGAAAAACTGTTTTTT | CASSFGTGNEKLFF
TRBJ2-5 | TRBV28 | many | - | TGTGCCAGCAGTTTGTGGACAGCGTACCAAGAGACCCAGTACTTC | CASSLWTAYQETQYF
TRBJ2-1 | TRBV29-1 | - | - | TGCAGCGCCCCCGGGATTTCCTACAATGAGCAGTTCTTC | CSAPGISYNEQFF
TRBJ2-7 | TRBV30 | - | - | TGTGCCTGGAGTCCCCAAGTCGGAGAGCAGTACTTC | CAWSPQVGEQYF
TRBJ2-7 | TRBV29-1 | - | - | TGCAGCGTTGAAGATCAACCGGGCCACGAGCAGTACTTC | CSVEDQPGHEQYF
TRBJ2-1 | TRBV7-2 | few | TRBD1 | TGTGCCAGCAGCCAGGGGGCGCTTAGGAATGAGCAGTTCTTC | CASSQGALRNEQFF
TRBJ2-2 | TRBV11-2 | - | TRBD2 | TGTGCCAGCAGCTTGGGACTAGTTAGACCCGGGGAGCTGTTTTTT | CASSLGLVRPGELFF
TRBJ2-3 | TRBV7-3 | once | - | TGTGCCAGCAGCCTCCTCCAATGGGATACGCAGTATTTT | CASSLLQWDTQYF
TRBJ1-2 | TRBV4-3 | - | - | TGCGCCAGCAGCCAAGGACAGATGCTGGAAGGCTACACCTTC | CASSQGQMLEGYTF
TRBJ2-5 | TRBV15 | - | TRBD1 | TGTGCCACCAGCATCCTCGGGACAGGTCAAGAGACCCAGTACTTC | CATSILGTGQETQYF
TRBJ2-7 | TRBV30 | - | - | TGTGCCTGGAGTGTTTGGCAGGTGGGCTCCTACGAGCAGTACTTC | CAWSVWQVGSYEQYF
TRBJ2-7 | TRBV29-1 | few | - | TGCAGCGTTGAAGACCAGGATGGCTACGAGCAGTACTTC | CSVEDQDGYEQYF
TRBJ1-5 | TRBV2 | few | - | TGTGCCAGCAGTGAACAGCACAATCAGCCCCAGCATTTT | CASSEQHNQPQHF
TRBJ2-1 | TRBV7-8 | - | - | TGTGCCAGCAGCAGTGGTGGGAGGCCTATCGGTGAGCAGTTCTTC | CASSSGGRPIGEQFF